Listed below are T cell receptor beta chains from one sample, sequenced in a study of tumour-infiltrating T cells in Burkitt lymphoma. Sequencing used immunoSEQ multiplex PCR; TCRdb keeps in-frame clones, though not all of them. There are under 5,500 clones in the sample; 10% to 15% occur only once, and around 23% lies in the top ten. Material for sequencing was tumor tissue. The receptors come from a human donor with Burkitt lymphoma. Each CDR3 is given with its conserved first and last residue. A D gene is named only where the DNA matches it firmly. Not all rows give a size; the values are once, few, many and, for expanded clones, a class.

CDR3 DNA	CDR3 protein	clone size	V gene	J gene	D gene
TGTGCCAGCAGCGGACATAACTACGAGCAGTACTTC	CASSGHNYEQYF	-	TRBV13	TRBJ2-7	-
TGTGCCAGCAGCTTAGGGACAGGGAATTCACCCCTCCACTTT	CASSLGTGNSPLHF	once	TRBV7-3	TRBJ1-6	TRBD1
TGTGCCAGCACCAGGACAGGGAGGACTGAAGCTTTCTTT	CASTRTGRTEAFF	few	TRBV7-2	TRBJ1-1	TRBD1
TGTGCCAGTAATCAGGGGTTCCCTGAAGCTTTCTTT	CASNQGFPEAFF	-	TRBV19	TRBJ1-1	-
TGTGCCTGGAGTGTCAGGGTTGACTATGGCTACACCTTC	CAWSVRVDYGYTF	few	TRBV30	TRBJ1-2	-
TGTGCCAGCAGTTTATGGCCAAGAGGCGGCTACACCTTC	CASSLWPRGGYTF	few	TRBV28	TRBJ1-2	-
TGTGCCAGCAGGGATAGCGGGGGTGCCTACAATGAGCAGTTCTTC	CASRDSGGAYNEQFF	few	TRBV2	TRBJ2-1	TRBD2
TGTGCCAGCAGCTTAAGCGGGACCTACAATGAGCAGTTCTTC	CASSLSGTYNEQFF	-	TRBV11-2	TRBJ2-1	TRBD2
TGTGCCAGCAGCCCGGGACTATGGGGCGCTGAGCAGTTCTTC	CASSPGLWGAEQFF	-	TRBV5-6	TRBJ2-1	TRBD2
TGCAGCGTTTCAGGACTAGCGGTTCGCACCGGGGAGCTGTTTTTT	CSVSGLAVRTGELFF	-	TRBV29-1	TRBJ2-2	TRBD2
TGTGCCAGCAGCTCCAAGCCCCCAAGCTCCTACAATGAGCAGTTCTTC	CASSSKPPSSYNEQFF	-	TRBV7-2	TRBJ2-1	-
TGCAGCGTTCACGACGCAGATACGCAGTATTTT	CSVHDADTQYF	few	TRBV29-1	TRBJ2-3	-
TGCGCCAGCTCCCTAGGTACAGGGGACGGAAACACCATATATTTT	CASSLGTGDGNTIYF	-	TRBV4-1	TRBJ1-3	TRBD1
TGCGCCAGCAGCCCGACCACCGGGAACACCGGGGAGCTGTTTTTT	CASSPTTGNTGELFF	-	TRBV5-1	TRBJ2-2	-
TGTGCCAGCAGTGATATCCAGATGAACACTGAAGCTTTCTTT	CASSDIQMNTEAFF	few	TRBV2	TRBJ1-1	-
TGTGCCTGGAGTAAGGTGGAGCATGGTCAGCCCCAGCATTTT	CAWSKVEHGQPQHF	few	TRBV30	TRBJ1-5	-
TGTGCCTGGAGTTCAGGACAGGATAATTCACCCCTCCACTTT	CAWSSGQDNSPLHF	few	TRBV30	TRBJ1-6	TRBD1
TGTGCCAGCAGACCGGCCGGGGACAGGGTGAGGTGGAACACTGAAGCTTTCTTT	CASRPAGDRVRWNTEAFF	-	TRBV7-9	TRBJ1-1	TRBD1
TGTGCCAGCAGCCCGGGCCGCTCTGGAAACACCATATATTTT	CASSPGRSGNTIYF	few	TRBV5-6	TRBJ1-3	-
TGTGCCAGCAGTCCCCCAATAGCTGAGCAGTTCTTC	CASSPPIAEQFF	medium-sized	TRBV28	TRBJ2-1	-
TGTGCCAGCAGCGTAGCTGGGACAACGAGCAATGAGCAGTTCTTC	CASSVAGTTSNEQFF	few	TRBV9	TRBJ2-1	-
TGTGCCAGCAGTTTAGCGGGGGGGGACAATGAGCAGTTCTTC	CASSLAGGDNEQFF	few	TRBV28	TRBJ2-1	TRBD2
TGTGCCAGCAGCTTGGACCAGAACACCGGGGAGCTGTTTTTT	CASSLDQNTGELFF	few	TRBV5-4	TRBJ2-2	-
TGTGCCAGCAGCTTAGAATCAGGGATCGGGGAGCTGTTTTTT	CASSLESGIGELFF	few	TRBV7-9	TRBJ2-2	-
TGTGCCAGCAGCTTGAAAGGCGGGTGGACCTACGAGCAGTACTTC	CASSLKGGWTYEQYF	-	TRBV5-8	TRBJ2-7	-
TGCAGTGCTAGGTCGGCAGATACGCAGTATTTT	CSARSADTQYF	few	TRBV20-1	TRBJ2-3	-
TGTGCCACCTCTAGTCCTAGCGGGAAGTCACCCTCCTACAATGAGCAGTTCTTC	CATSSPSGKSPSYNEQFF	few	TRBV28	TRBJ2-1	TRBD2
TGTGCCAGCAGCTTGGCCGCAGGCGATGGCTACACCTTC	CASSLAAGDGYTF	-	TRBV5-6	TRBJ1-2	-
TGTGCCAGCCGACCCTCCCATATTATTAACACCGGGGAGCTGTTTTTT	CASRPSHIINTGELFF	few	TRBV2	TRBJ2-2	-
TGTGCCACCAGCAGAGCGCCCGGGTCCTACGAGCAGTACTTC	CATSRAPGSYEQYF	-	TRBV15	TRBJ2-7	-
TGTGCCAGCAGGAACGGGGGGCCCTCCTACAATGAGCAGTTCTTC	CASRNGGPSYNEQFF	few	TRBV7-2	TRBJ2-1	-
TGTGCCATCGGAGAACAGGGGAGGTTCTATGGCTACACCTTC	CAIGEQGRFYGYTF	medium-sized	TRBV10-3	TRBJ1-2	TRBD1
TGTGCCAGCAGTTCGGGAGGCGTTGAAGCTTTCTTT	CASSSGGVEAFF	few	TRBV28	TRBJ1-1	-
TGCGCCAGCAGCTTAGGAGGTTCTGGCTACACCTTC	CASSLGGSGYTF	few	TRBV5-1	TRBJ1-2	-
TGTGCCAGCAGCCTTCGGATTAGCGGGAAGATGACGCAGTATTTT	CASSLRISGKMTQYF	once	TRBV7-9	TRBJ2-3	TRBD2
TGTGCCACCAGCAGAGCTCCGGGACTAGCGGCGAGCGGGTACGAGCAGTACTTC	CATSRAPGLAASGYEQYF	few	TRBV15	TRBJ2-7	TRBD2
TGTGCCAGCAGCGTCACCGGGACAGGGCAAGAGACCCAGTACTTC	CASSVTGTGQETQYF	few	TRBV9	TRBJ2-5	TRBD1
TGCGCCAGCAGCCAAGATTCAGCAGCGGACAGGGGGGCGTTTTTT	CASSQDSAADRGAFF	few	TRBV4-3	TRBJ1-4	TRBD1
TGTGCCAGCAACCTAGCAACAGATACGCAGTATTTT	CASNLATDTQYF	-	TRBV2	TRBJ2-3	-
TGTGCCACCAGCAGGGACAGCTATAGCAATCAGCCCCAGCATTTT	CATSRDSYSNQPQHF	-	TRBV15	TRBJ1-5	-
TGTGCCAGCAGTTTATGGGGGGTGCGGACGGGTGGCTACACCTTC	CASSLWGVRTGGYTF	medium-sized	TRBV28	TRBJ1-2	-
TGTGCCATCAGTGAGTCGCATAGGGATGGCTACACCTTC	CAISESHRDGYTF	few	TRBV10-3	TRBJ1-2	-
TGTGCCAGCAGCTCCGGACTAGCGGGAGTCGATGAGCAGTTCTTC	CASSSGLAGVDEQFF	few	TRBV9	TRBJ2-1	TRBD2
TGTGCCAGCAGCTTAGAAGCGGGGGAAACCTACGAGCAGTACTTC	CASSLEAGETYEQYF	-	TRBV11-2	TRBJ2-7	TRBD2
TGTGCCAGCAGCGGTCCGACAGACCCTCTGCATACGCAGTATTTT	CASSGPTDPLHTQYF	-	TRBV5-6	TRBJ2-3	-